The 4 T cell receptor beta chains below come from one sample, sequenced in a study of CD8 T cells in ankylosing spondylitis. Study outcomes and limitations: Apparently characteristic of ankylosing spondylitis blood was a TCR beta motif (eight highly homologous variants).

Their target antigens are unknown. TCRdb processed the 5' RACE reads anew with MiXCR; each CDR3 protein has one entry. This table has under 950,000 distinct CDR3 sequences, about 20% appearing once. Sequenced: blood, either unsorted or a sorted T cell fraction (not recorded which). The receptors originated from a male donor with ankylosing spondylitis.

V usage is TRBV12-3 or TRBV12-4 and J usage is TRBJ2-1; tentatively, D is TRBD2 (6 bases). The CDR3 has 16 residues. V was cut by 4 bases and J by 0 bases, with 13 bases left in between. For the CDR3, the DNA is TGTGCCAGCAGTTACGGGACTCCAAGCTCCTACAATGAGCAGTTCTTC. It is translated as CASSYGTPSSYNEQFF.

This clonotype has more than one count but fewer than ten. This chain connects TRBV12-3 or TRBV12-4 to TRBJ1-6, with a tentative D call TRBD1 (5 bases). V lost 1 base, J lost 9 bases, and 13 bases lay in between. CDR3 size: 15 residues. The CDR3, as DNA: TGTGCCAGCAGTTTAGTGCGGGACGGTGGTTCACCCCTCCACTTT. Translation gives CASSLVRDGGSPLHF.

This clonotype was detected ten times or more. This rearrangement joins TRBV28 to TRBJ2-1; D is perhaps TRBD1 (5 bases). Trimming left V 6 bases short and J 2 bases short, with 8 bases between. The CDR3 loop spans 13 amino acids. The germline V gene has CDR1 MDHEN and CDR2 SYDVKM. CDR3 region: CASRLTAYNEQFF. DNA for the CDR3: TGTGCCAGCAGGTTGACAGCCTACAATGAGCAGTTCTTC.

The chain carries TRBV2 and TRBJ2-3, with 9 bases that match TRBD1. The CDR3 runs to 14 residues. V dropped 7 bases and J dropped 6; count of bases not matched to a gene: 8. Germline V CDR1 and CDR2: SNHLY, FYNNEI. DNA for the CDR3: TGTGCCAGCAACTTGAACAGGGGGCCCGATACGCAGTATTTT. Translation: CASNLNRGPDTQYF. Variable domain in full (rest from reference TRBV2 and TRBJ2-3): EPEVTQTPSHQVTQMGQEVILRCVPISNHLYFYWYRQILGQKVEFLVSFYNNEISEKSEIFDDQFSVERPDGSNFTLKIRSTKLEDSAMYFCASNLNRGPDTQYFGPGTRLTVL.